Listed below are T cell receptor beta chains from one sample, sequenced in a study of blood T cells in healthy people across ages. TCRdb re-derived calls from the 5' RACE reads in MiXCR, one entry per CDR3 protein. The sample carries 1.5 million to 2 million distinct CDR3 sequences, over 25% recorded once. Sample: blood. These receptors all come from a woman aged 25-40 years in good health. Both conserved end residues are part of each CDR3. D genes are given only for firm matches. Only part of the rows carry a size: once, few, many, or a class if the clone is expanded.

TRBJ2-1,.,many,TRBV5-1,CASSLAVRGGDEQFF,TGCGCCAGCAGCTTGGCGGTCAGGGGAGGCGATGAGCAGTTCTTC
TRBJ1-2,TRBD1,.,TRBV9,CASSVFPGGDGYTF,TGTGCCAGCAGCGTATTCCCAGGGGGCGATGGCTACACCTTC
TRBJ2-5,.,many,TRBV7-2,CASRSPPGETQYF,TGTGCCAGCAGATCCCCGCCGGGAGAGACCCAGTACTTC
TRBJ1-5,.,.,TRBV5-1,CTSSLMSNQPQHF,TGCACCAGCAGCTTAATGAGCAATCAGCCCCAGCATTTT
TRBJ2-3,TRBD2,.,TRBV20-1,CSAGSSGRATDTQYF,TGCAGTGCTGGATCTAGCGGGAGGGCAACAGATACGCAGTATTTT
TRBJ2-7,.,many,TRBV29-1,CSVDQVLSYEQYF,TGCAGCGTTGACCAGGTTCTTTCCTACGAGCAGTACTTC
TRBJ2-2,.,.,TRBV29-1,CSVVANTGELFF,TGCAGCGTCGTCGCGAACACCGGGGAGCTGTTTTTT
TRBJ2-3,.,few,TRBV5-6,CASSLSAGFSTDTQYF,TGTGCCAGCAGCTTGTCGGCGGGGTTTAGCACAGATACGCAGTATTTT
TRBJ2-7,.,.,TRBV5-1,CASSIRPHEQYF,TGCGCCAGCAGCATCAGGCCCCACGAGCAGTACTTC
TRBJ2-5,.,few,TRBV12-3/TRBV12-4,CATLPAGGRETQYF,TGTGCCACCCTACCGGCCGGGGGGCGAGAGACCCAGTACTTC
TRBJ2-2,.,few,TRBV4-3,CASSQDAGGGSTGELFF,TGCGCCAGCAGCCAAGATGCCGGTGGGGGATCGACCGGGGAGCTGTTTTTT
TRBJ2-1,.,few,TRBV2,CASSGWVRYNEQFF,TGTGCCAGCAGTGGTTGGGTCAGGTACAATGAGCAGTTCTTC
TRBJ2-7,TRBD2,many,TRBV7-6,CASSPGLAEAYEQYF,TGTGCCAGCAGCCCGGGACTAGCGGAGGCCTACGAGCAGTACTTC
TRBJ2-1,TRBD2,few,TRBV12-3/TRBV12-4,CASTLTSGRVNEQFF,TGTGCCAGCACCTTGACTAGCGGGAGGGTCAATGAGCAGTTCTTC
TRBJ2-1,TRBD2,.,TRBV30,CAWRRAGGYNEQFF,TGTGCCTGGAGGAGGGCGGGAGGCTACAATGAGCAGTTCTTC
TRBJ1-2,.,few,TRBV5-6,CASSLVRGPSNYGYTF,TGTGCCAGCAGCTTGGTCCGGGGTCCGAGCAACTATGGCTACACCTTC
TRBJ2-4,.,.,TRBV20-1,CSAPGSRLAKNIQYF,TGCAGTGCTCCCGGGAGCAGACTAGCCAAAAACATTCAGTACTTC
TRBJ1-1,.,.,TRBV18,CASSPSALNTEAFF,TGTGCCAGCTCACCAAGCGCCCTGAACACTGAAGCTTTCTTT
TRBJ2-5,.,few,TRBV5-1,CASSSQDSIWETQYF,TGCGCCAGCAGCTCGCAGGACAGTATTTGGGAGACCCAGTACTTC
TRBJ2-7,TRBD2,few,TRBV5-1,CASSPRGGHYEQYF,TGCGCCAGCAGCCCCCGGGGGGGGCACTACGAGCAGTACTTC
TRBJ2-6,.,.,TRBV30,CAWSDFSRDSGANVLTF,TGTGCCTGGAGTGACTTCTCCCGGGACTCTGGGGCCAACGTCCTGACTTTC
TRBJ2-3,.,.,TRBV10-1,CASIGPIEADTQYF,TGCGCCAGCATTGGGCCGATTGAGGCAGATACGCAGTATTTT
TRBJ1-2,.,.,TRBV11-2,CASSPAARPGRLGYTF,TGTGCCAGCAGCCCAGCTGCGAGGCCAGGGAGGCTCGGCTACACCTTC
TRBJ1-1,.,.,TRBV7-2,CASSLRGGRVVTEAFF,TGTGCCAGCAGCTTACGCGGGGGTAGGGTGGTCACTGAAGCTTTCTTT
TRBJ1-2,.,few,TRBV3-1,CASSQTGTPFGAAANYGYTF,TGTGCCAGCAGCCAAACCGGGACACCTTTTGGTGCGGCGGCTAACTATGGCTACACCTTC
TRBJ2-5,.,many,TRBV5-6,CASSLRVLETQYF,TGTGCCAGCAGCTTAAGGGTCCTTGAGACCCAGTACTTC
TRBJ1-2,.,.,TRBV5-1,CASSLVAGDIYGYTF,TGCGCCAGCAGCTTGGTGGCAGGGGATATCTATGGCTACACCTTC
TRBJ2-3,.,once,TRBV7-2,CASSLTSVAGGSDTQYF,TGTGCCAGCAGCTTAACTTCAGTGGCTGGAGGGTCAGATACGCAGTATTTT
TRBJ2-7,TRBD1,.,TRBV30,CACLNTGRTGRFYEQYF,TGTGCCTGCCTCAACACGGGTAGGACAGGACGATTCTACGAGCAGTACTTC
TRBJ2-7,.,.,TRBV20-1,CSAGEGDGYEQYF,TGCAGTGCCGGGGAGGGGGATGGCTACGAGCAGTACTTC
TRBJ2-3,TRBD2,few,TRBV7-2,CASSFLGRGFTDTQYF,TGTGCCAGCAGCTTTTTGGGGCGGGGGTTTACAGATACGCAGTATTTT
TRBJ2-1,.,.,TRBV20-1,CSAPIRPAEINEQFF,TGCAGTGCTCCTATAAGGCCAGCGGAAATCAATGAGCAGTTCTTC
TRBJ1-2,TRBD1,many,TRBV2,CASSRDSPFVYTF,TGTGCCAGCAGTCGGGACAGCCCCTTCGTCTACACCTTC